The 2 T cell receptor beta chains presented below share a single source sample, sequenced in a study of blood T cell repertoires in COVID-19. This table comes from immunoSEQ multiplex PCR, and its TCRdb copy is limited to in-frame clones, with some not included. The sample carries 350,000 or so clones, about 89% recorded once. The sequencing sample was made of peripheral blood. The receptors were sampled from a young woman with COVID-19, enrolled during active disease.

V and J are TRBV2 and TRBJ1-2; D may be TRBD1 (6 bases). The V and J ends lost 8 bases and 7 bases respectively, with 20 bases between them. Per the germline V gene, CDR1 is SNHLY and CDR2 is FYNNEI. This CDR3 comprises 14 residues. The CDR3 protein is CASVQKAGAGGYTF. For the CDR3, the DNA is TGTGCCAGCGTCCAGAAAGCGGGGGCTGGTGGCTACACCTTC.

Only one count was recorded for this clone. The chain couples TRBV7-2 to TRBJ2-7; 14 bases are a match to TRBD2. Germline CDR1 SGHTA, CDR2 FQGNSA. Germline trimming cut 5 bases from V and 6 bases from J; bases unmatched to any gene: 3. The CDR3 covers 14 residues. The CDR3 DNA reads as TGTGCCAGCAGCGGAGGGACTAGCGGGAGCGAGCAGTACTTC. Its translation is CASSGGTSGSEQYF.